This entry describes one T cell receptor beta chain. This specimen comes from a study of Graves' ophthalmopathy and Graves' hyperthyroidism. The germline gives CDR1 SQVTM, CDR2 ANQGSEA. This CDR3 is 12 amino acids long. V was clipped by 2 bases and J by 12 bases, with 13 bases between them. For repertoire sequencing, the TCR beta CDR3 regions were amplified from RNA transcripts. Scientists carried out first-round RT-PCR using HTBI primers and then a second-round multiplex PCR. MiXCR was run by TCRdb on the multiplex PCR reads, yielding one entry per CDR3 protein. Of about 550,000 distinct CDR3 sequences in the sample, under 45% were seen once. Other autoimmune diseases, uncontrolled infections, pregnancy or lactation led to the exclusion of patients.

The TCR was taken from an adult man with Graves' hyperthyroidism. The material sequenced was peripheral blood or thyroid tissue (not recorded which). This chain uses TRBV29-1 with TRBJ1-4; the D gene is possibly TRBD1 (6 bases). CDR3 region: CSVETQGWELFF. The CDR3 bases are TGCAGCGTTGAAACACAGGGTTGGGAACTGTTTTTT.